The sample holds one count of the clone carrying this T cell receptor (beta chain). The data were taken from a study of shared clonotypes between healthy human individuals. Study context: Three CD4 naive, three CD4 memory, two CD8 naive and one CD8 memory plate were used per donor.

The donors, all of them Caucasian adults, lived in Nashville, Tennessee. At a deep level, the assay was run. Roughly 27,000 T cell genomes, or around 180 ng DNA, went into the sorted-subset replicate PCRs. Sequencing was performed with immunoSEQ multiplex PCR; in TCRdb, only in-frame clones are kept and a portion is missing. In the table there are approximately 1.5 million clones, around 98% of which are singletons. Trimming pared 8 bases from V and 6 bases from J, leaving 24 bases between. From germline, CDR1 is GTSNPN and CDR2 SVGIG (reference sequence). The CDR3 totals 15 residues. The sequence came from a man aged 30-40 years in good health. The sample comprised naive CD4+ T cells sorted from blood. Subset here: CD45RA+ positively selected. The V and J genes are TRBV30 and TRBJ2-3; D tentatively reads TRBD1 or TRBD2 (6 bases each). The DNA for the CDR3 is TGTGCCCTCCAACCGCGGAGGGGGTCCGTCGATACGCAGTATTTT. Protein product: CALQPRRGSVDTQYF.